The clone carrying this TCR beta chain was detected once. These data come from a study of CD8 T cells in Susac syndrome. Trimming cost V 8 bases and J 6 bases, with 11 bases left between them. Per the germline V gene, CDR1 is SGHTA and CDR2 is FQGTGA. The CDR3 has 12 residues. After extraction with the RNeasy kit, 0.5 to 1 ug of the RNA was reverse transcribed using random hexamers. TCRdb fed the immunoSEQ multiplex PCR reads into MiXCR, producing one record per CDR3 protein. The table records roughly 180,000 distinct CDR3 sequences, around 93% of them present only once. The rearrangement joins TRBV7-3 to TRBJ2-1, with D uncertain. The receptor comes from a human donor with multiple sclerosis. Sequences were obtained from CD4+ T cells from PBMCs. This CDR3 is CASRARSNEQFF. The CDR3 nucleotides are TGTGCCAGCCGGGCTAGGAGCAATGAGCAGTTCTTC.